Listed below are T cell receptor beta chains from one sample, sequenced in a study of cytomegalovirus exposure and HLA in healthy donors. Method: immunoSEQ multiplex PCR; TCRdb's copy keeps in-frame clones and lacks some. This sample has 150,000 to 200,000 clones, with 70% to 80% found just once. What was sequenced was PBMCs. Every receptor here comes from a woman aged 50 to 65 in good health and CMV-seronegative. Each CDR3 is given with its conserved first and last residue. D genes are given only for firm matches. Some rows mark clone size as missing; the rest say once, few, many or name a class of expanded clone.

clone size: .; D gene: TRBD1; J gene: TRBJ2-1; V gene: TRBV27; CDR3 DNA: TGTGCCAGCAGTTTAAATTGGGGACAGGGGCATGAGCAGTTCTTC; CDR3 protein: CASSLNWGQGHEQFF
clone size: .; D gene: .; J gene: TRBJ2-1; V gene: TRBV29-1; CDR3 DNA: TGCAGCGTTGAAGGAGGGGGGGATGAGCAGTTCTTC; CDR3 protein: CSVEGGGDEQFF
clone size: few; D gene: TRBD1; J gene: TRBJ1-1; V gene: TRBV5-1; CDR3 DNA: TGCGCCAGCAGCTTGTCCGGGACAGTAAGGAACACTGAAGCTTTCTTT; CDR3 protein: CASSLSGTVRNTEAFF
clone size: .; D gene: TRBD2; J gene: TRBJ2-7; V gene: TRBV4-3; CDR3 DNA: TGCGCCAGCAGCCAAGGGGGGGGTGTGGGTGAGCAGTACTTC; CDR3 protein: CASSQGGGVGEQYF
clone size: .; D gene: .; J gene: TRBJ1-2; V gene: TRBV14; CDR3 DNA: TGTGCCAGCAGCCACGACAGTTACTATGGCTACACCTTC; CDR3 protein: CASSHDSYYGYTF
clone size: .; D gene: .; J gene: TRBJ2-5; V gene: TRBV7-8; CDR3 DNA: TGTGCCAGCAGCTCCGGCGTGGGCTTGGAGACCCAGTACTTC; CDR3 protein: CASSSGVGLETQYF
clone size: .; D gene: .; J gene: TRBJ1-2; V gene: TRBV5-6; CDR3 DNA: TGTGCCAGCAGCTTGGCCGGGATTTATGCTGGCTACACCTTC; CDR3 protein: CASSLAGIYAGYTF
clone size: once; D gene: TRBD2; J gene: TRBJ2-5; V gene: TRBV4-2; CDR3 DNA: TGTGCCAGCAGCCTCGGACTAGCGGGATTGGAAGAGACCCAGTACTTC; CDR3 protein: CASSLGLAGLEETQYF
clone size: .; D gene: TRBD1; J gene: TRBJ1-2; V gene: TRBV20-1; CDR3 DNA: TGCAGTGCCGAGACAGGGACTTTTAACACCTTC; CDR3 protein: CSAETGTFNTF
clone size: .; D gene: TRBD2; J gene: TRBJ2-5; V gene: TRBV7-3; CDR3 DNA: TGTGCCAGCAGCTTAACTAGCGGGGCCCAAGAGACCCAGTACTTC; CDR3 protein: CASSLTSGAQETQYF
clone size: .; D gene: TRBD1; J gene: TRBJ1-2; V gene: TRBV18; CDR3 DNA: TGTGCCAGCTCACCGGGACAGATCACTAACTATGGCTACACCTTC; CDR3 protein: CASSPGQITNYGYTF
clone size: .; D gene: TRBD1; J gene: TRBJ2-2; V gene: TRBV6-1; CDR3 DNA: TGTGCCAGCAGTTCTCGAACAGGGGGCTCCGGGGAGCTGTTTTTT; CDR3 protein: CASSSRTGGSGELFF
clone size: .; D gene: TRBD1; J gene: TRBJ1-2; V gene: TRBV27; CDR3 DNA: TGTGCCAGCAGTTTACTTGGGACAGGGAGCTATGGCTACACCTTC; CDR3 protein: CASSLLGTGSYGYTF
clone size: .; D gene: TRBD2; J gene: TRBJ2-3; V gene: TRBV19; CDR3 DNA: TGTGCCAGTAGTATAAGCGGGAGAACAGATACGCAGTATTTT; CDR3 protein: CASSISGRTDTQYF
clone size: .; D gene: TRBD2; J gene: TRBJ2-7; V gene: TRBV7-2; CDR3 DNA: TGTGCCAGCAGCCGGGGGCTAAGCGGGAGGGCCTACGAGCAGTACTTC; CDR3 protein: CASSRGLSGRAYEQYF
clone size: .; D gene: TRBD1; J gene: TRBJ1-3; V gene: TRBV5-6; CDR3 DNA: TGTGCCAGCAGCAAGACAGGGGTCAGTGGAAACACCATATATTTT; CDR3 protein: CASSKTGVSGNTIYF
clone size: .; D gene: .; J gene: TRBJ1-4; V gene: TRBV7-3; CDR3 DNA: TGTGCCAGCAGCTTAACGGGACAAGGGGTTGAAAAACTGTTTTTT; CDR3 protein: CASSLTGQGVEKLFF
clone size: .; D gene: TRBD1; J gene: TRBJ1-5; V gene: TRBV2; CDR3 DNA: TGTGCCAGCAGTTTGGCCGGGACAGGGTTCGCAAATAGCAATCAGCCCCAGCATTTT; CDR3 protein: CASSLAGTGFANSNQPQHF
clone size: .; D gene: TRBD2; J gene: TRBJ2-1; V gene: TRBV6-1; CDR3 DNA: TGTGCCAGCAGTGAAGTCCTCCCGACTAGCGGATCCTACAATGAGCAGTTCTTC; CDR3 protein: CASSEVLPTSGSYNEQFF
clone size: .; D gene: TRBD1; J gene: TRBJ2-4; V gene: TRBV11-2; CDR3 DNA: TGTGCCAGCAGCCGGACAGGGGAAGGAAAAAACATTCAGTACTTC; CDR3 protein: CASSRTGEGKNIQYF
clone size: .; D gene: .; J gene: TRBJ1-2; V gene: TRBV19; CDR3 DNA: TGTGCCAGTAACAGCCCATCTAACTATGGCTACACCTTC; CDR3 protein: CASNSPSNYGYTF
clone size: .; D gene: TRBD1; J gene: TRBJ1-2; V gene: TRBV5-4; CDR3 DNA: TGTGCCAGCAGCCTAAGACAGGGATGGGGCTACACCTTC; CDR3 protein: CASSLRQGWGYTF
clone size: .; D gene: .; J gene: TRBJ1-1; V gene: TRBV27; CDR3 DNA: TGTGCCAGCAGTTTGACTTCACGGGGCACTGAAGCTTTCTTT; CDR3 protein: CASSLTSRGTEAFF
clone size: .; D gene: .; J gene: TRBJ2-3; V gene: TRBV7-6; CDR3 DNA: TGTGCCAGCAGCTTCCGTTCAGGGAGGACAGATACGCAGTATTTT; CDR3 protein: CASSFRSGRTDTQYF
clone size: .; D gene: .; J gene: TRBJ2-1; V gene: TRBV5-4; CDR3 DNA: TGTGCCAGCAGCTCCGGGCTCCAGGACTTGGATGAGCAGTTCTTC; CDR3 protein: CASSSGLQDLDEQFF
clone size: .; D gene: .; J gene: TRBJ2-1; V gene: TRBV2; CDR3 DNA: TGTGCCAGCTCACCTGGGTGGCTAGCTGTGTTCTTC; CDR3 protein: CASSPGWLAVFF
clone size: .; D gene: .; J gene: TRBJ2-3; V gene: TRBV19; CDR3 DNA: TGTGCCAGTAGTTCCTGGCTCCGAGATACGCAGTATTTT; CDR3 protein: CASSSWLRDTQYF
clone size: once; D gene: TRBD1; J gene: TRBJ2-1; V gene: TRBV2; CDR3 DNA: TGTGCCAGCGATGGACAGGGGATTGTAAATGAGCAGTTCTTC; CDR3 protein: CASDGQGIVNEQFF
clone size: once; D gene: .; J gene: TRBJ2-7; V gene: TRBV7-3; CDR3 DNA: TGTGCCAGCAGCTTCAGGGCGGTTGGGTACGAGCAGTACTTC; CDR3 protein: CASSFRAVGYEQYF
clone size: .; D gene: .; J gene: TRBJ1-5; V gene: TRBV6-1; CDR3 DNA: TGTGCCAGCAGGTCCTATAGCAATCAGCCCCAGCATTTT; CDR3 protein: CASRSYSNQPQHF
clone size: .; D gene: TRBD2; J gene: TRBJ2-1; V gene: TRBV28; CDR3 DNA: TGTGCCAGCAGTCTACTAGCGGGAGGTGATAATGAGCAGTTCTTC; CDR3 protein: CASSLLAGGDNEQFF
clone size: few; D gene: TRBD1; J gene: TRBJ1-1; V gene: TRBV4-1; CDR3 DNA: TGCGCCAGCAGCCAAGAATGGGCCGGGACAGGGAGGAGCACTGAAGCTTTCTTT; CDR3 protein: CASSQEWAGTGRSTEAFF
clone size: .; D gene: .; J gene: TRBJ1-5; V gene: TRBV4-1; CDR3 DNA: TGCGCCAGCAGCCAGGGGCAATCGAACGTCCAGTCCCAGCATTTT; CDR3 protein: CASSQGQSNVQSQHF
clone size: .; D gene: .; J gene: TRBJ1-1; V gene: TRBV18; CDR3 DNA: TGTGCCAGCTCAGTAGCACAGGGGAACACTGAAGCTTTCTTT; CDR3 protein: CASSVAQGNTEAFF
clone size: .; D gene: TRBD1; J gene: TRBJ1-2; V gene: TRBV9; CDR3 DNA: TGTGCCAGCAGCGTTACAGGGGATTGGGTCTATGGCTACACCTTC; CDR3 protein: CASSVTGDWVYGYTF
clone size: .; D gene: .; J gene: TRBJ2-1; V gene: TRBV18; CDR3 DNA: TGTGCCAGCTCACCACCCCTCAGCAATGAGCAGTTCTTC; CDR3 protein: CASSPPLSNEQFF
clone size: .; D gene: .; J gene: TRBJ2-6; V gene: TRBV28; CDR3 DNA: TGTGCCAGCAACTTTCACAGGGTCTCTGGGGCCAACGTCCTGACTTTC; CDR3 protein: CASNFHRVSGANVLTF
clone size: .; D gene: TRBD1; J gene: TRBJ1-5; V gene: TRBV19; CDR3 DNA: TGTGCCAGTAGTCCAACGACAGGGAATAGCAATCAGCCCCAGCATTTT; CDR3 protein: CASSPTTGNSNQPQHF
clone size: .; D gene: TRBD1; J gene: TRBJ2-2; V gene: TRBV7-2; CDR3 DNA: TGTGCCAGCAGCCCCAGACAGGGGGCATTCGGGGAGCTGTTTTTT; CDR3 protein: CASSPRQGAFGELFF
clone size: .; D gene: TRBD1; J gene: TRBJ1-2; V gene: TRBV6-6; CDR3 DNA: TGTGCCAGCAGCTTAACAGGGGGCTCGGGCTACACCTTC; CDR3 protein: CASSLTGGSGYTF
clone size: .; D gene: .; J gene: TRBJ2-7; V gene: TRBV5-1; CDR3 DNA: TGCGCCAGCAGCTTGGTCTCATCCTACGAGCAGTACTTC; CDR3 protein: CASSLVSSYEQYF
clone size: .; D gene: TRBD1; J gene: TRBJ1-4; V gene: TRBV7-2; CDR3 DNA: TGTGCCAGCAGCTTAGGAACCAGGGGGTATGAAAAACTGTTTTTT; CDR3 protein: CASSLGTRGYEKLFF
clone size: .; D gene: .; J gene: TRBJ1-5; V gene: TRBV7-3; CDR3 DNA: TGTGCCAGCAGCTCAACGGCGGGGGCGGGTCAGCCCCAGCATTTT; CDR3 protein: CASSSTAGAGQPQHF
clone size: .; D gene: .; J gene: TRBJ1-2; V gene: TRBV4-3; CDR3 DNA: TGCGCCAGCAGCCAAGAGTGGGGTTGGGGGCCAGAGGATGGCTACACCTTC; CDR3 protein: CASSQEWGWGPEDGYTF
clone size: .; D gene: TRBD1; J gene: TRBJ2-5; V gene: TRBV28; CDR3 DNA: TGTGCCAGCAGTTCAGAAAAGGGACAGCTACTTCAAGAGACCCAGTACTTC; CDR3 protein: CASSSEKGQLLQETQYF
clone size: .; D gene: .; J gene: TRBJ1-4; V gene: TRBV7-8; CDR3 DNA: TGTGCCAGCAGCTTAGGGGGGGTAGGGGATCGGGGTGAAAAACTGTTTTTT; CDR3 protein: CASSLGGVGDRGEKLFF
clone size: .; D gene: .; J gene: TRBJ1-1; V gene: TRBV28; CDR3 DNA: TGTGCCAGCAGGGGCTCGGGGGGCACTGAAGCTTTCTTT; CDR3 protein: CASRGSGGTEAFF
clone size: .; D gene: .; J gene: TRBJ2-7; V gene: TRBV9; CDR3 DNA: TGTGCCAGCAGCTTCGGACTCCACGGCGAGCAGTACTTC; CDR3 protein: CASSFGLHGEQYF
clone size: .; D gene: .; J gene: TRBJ1-1; V gene: TRBV19; CDR3 DNA: TGTGCCAGTAGTATTCAAGACAGGCCGAACACTGAAGCTTTCTTT; CDR3 protein: CASSIQDRPNTEAFF
clone size: .; D gene: TRBD1; J gene: TRBJ2-1; V gene: TRBV6-4; CDR3 DNA: TGTGCCAGCAGTAGAAATCCGGGACAGAAAAATGAGCAGTTCTTC; CDR3 protein: CASSRNPGQKNEQFF